The 9 T cell receptor beta chains below all came from one sample that was sequenced in a study of T cell changes during pregnancy in multiple sclerosis. Profiling relied on immunoSEQ multiplex PCR, and the TCRdb table lists in-frame clones only, not all of them. This table has some 40,000 clones, approximately 94% appearing once. The sequenced sample was CD4+ T cells from peripheral blood mononuclear cells, obtained in the second trimester of pregnancy. All receptors derive from a female donor with multiple sclerosis, enrolled in a pregnancy study.

The rearrangement uses TRBV11-3 and TRBJ2-3; possibly TRBD2 for D (6 bases). Germline CDR1 reads SGHNT; CDR2 reads YENEEA. The CDR3 sequence is 13 residues long. The ends were cut back, 5 bases at V and 5 bases at J, with 11 bases in the middle. In DNA form, the CDR3 reads TGTGCCAGCAGCCTCGACGGGAGAGATACGCAGTATTTT. This sequence encodes CASSLDGRDTQYF. Supplemented by reference TRBV11-3 and TRBJ2-3, the full variable domain reads EAGVVQSPRYKIIEKKQPVAFWCNPISGHNTLYWYLQNLGQGPELLIRYENEEAVDDSQLPKDRFSAERLKGVDSTLKIQPAELGDSAVYLCASSLDGRDTQYFGPGTRLTVL.

This clone has only one observation. The chain combines TRBV30 with TRBJ1-5; TRBD1 matches at 8 bases. V lost 5 bases and J lost 2; bases outside the gene matches: 2. Germline lookup yields CDR1 GTSNPN and CDR2 SVGIG (reference sequence). This CDR3 region has 13 residues. CDR3 DNA: TGTGCCTGGTCGACAGGGGGCAATCAGCCCCAGCATTTT. Amino acids: CAWSTGGNQPQHF.

This chain uses TRBV6-5 with TRBJ2-5; D is perhaps TRBD1 (6 bases). CDR3 size: 14 residues. Germline values: CDR1 MNHEY, CDR2 SVGAGI. V lost 7 bases to trimming and J lost 0 bases, with 12 bases between them. CDR3 in DNA: TGTGCCAGCACGGACAGTGTAAACCAAGAGACCCAGTACTTC. It encodes CASTDSVNQETQYF.

Only one count was recorded for this clone. The J gene is TRBJ1-2, the V gene TRBV14; TRBD1 matches 7 bases. CDR1 SGHDN and CDR2 FVKESK come from the germline V gene. After removal of 3 bases from V and 2 bases from J, the junction contained 6 bases not matched to a gene. The CDR3 sequence is 15 residues long. Here the CDR3 DNA reads TGTGCCAGCAGCCACCGACAGGGTCCCAACTATGGCTACACCTTC. It specifies CASSHRQGPNYGYTF.

This sequence joins TRBV4-1 and TRBJ2-5; 7 bases match TRBD1. Per the germline V gene, CDR1 is MGHRA and CDR2 is YSYEKL. The CDR3 runs 16 residues. V trimming: 2 bases; J trimming: 7 bases; junction bases outside the gene matches: 13. As DNA, the CDR3 is TGCGCCAGCAGCCAATTACCGGGACAGTCCGTCGGGACCCAGTACTTC. Its protein product is CASSQLPGQSVGTQYF.

The CDR3 reads CASSLLGATNEKLFF. Here the CDR3 DNA reads TGTGCCAGCAGCTTATTAGGGGCAACTAATGAAAAACTGTTTTTT. The chain carries TRBV7-8 and TRBJ1-4; the D gene is possibly TRBD1 (5 bases). The CDR3 spans 15 residues. V lost 2 bases, J lost 0 bases, and 7 bases lay in between. Germline-derived CDR1 and CDR2 are SGHVS and FQNEAQ.

The rearrangement joins TRBV28 to TRBJ1-1; D is undetermined. There are 13 residues in the CDR3. Trimming removed 1 base at V and 1 base at J, with 4 bases between. Germline V CDR1 and CDR2: MDHEN, SYDVKM. CDR3 coding DNA: TGTGCCAGCAGTTTATTTAGGAACACTGAAGCTTTCTTT. Translated, it gives CASSLFRNTEAFF.

The chain couples TRBV5-1 to TRBJ2-7; 10 bases are a match to TRBD2. V lost 3 bases, J lost 3 bases, and 6 bases stayed unmatched. This CDR3 has 15 amino acids. Germline CDR1 SGHRS, CDR2 YFSETQ. Here the CDR3 reads CASSSPSGSSYEQYF. The CDR3 DNA sequence: TGCGCCAGCAGCTCCCCTAGCGGGAGCAGCTACGAGCAGTACTTC.

The genes are TRBV7-2 and TRBJ2-2; D perhaps matches TRBD2 (5 bases). V was trimmed by 5 bases and J by 1 base, leaving 17 bases between them. Germline V gene data show CDR1 as SGHTA and CDR2 as FQGNSA. CDR3 size: 17 residues. CDR3 region: CASSLGLLAQNTGELFF. CDR3 coding DNA: TGTGCCAGCAGCCTAGGGTTGCTAGCCCAGAACACCGGGGAGCTGTTTTTT. The entire variable domain, with the rest obtained from reference TRBV7-2 and TRBJ2-2, is as follows: GAGVSQSPSNKVTEKGKDVELRCDPISGHTALYWYRQSLGQGLEFLIYFQGNSAPDKSGLPSDRFSAERTGGSVSTLTIQRTQQEDSAVYLCASSLGLLAQNTGELFFGEGSRLTVL.